Listed below are T cell receptor beta chains from one sample, sequenced in a study of blood T cell repertoires in COVID-19. Data came from immunoSEQ multiplex PCR; TCRdb stores just in-frame clones and leaves some out. The table shows 340,000 or so clones, with around 82% occurring only once. The specimen was peripheral blood. The source of these receptors is a man under 40 with active or convalescent COVID-19. CDR3s include the opening cysteine and the closing phenylalanine or tryptophan. A D gene is named only where the DNA matches it firmly. Some rows mark clone size as missing; the rest say once, few, many or name a class of expanded clone.

D: TRBD2
J: TRBJ2-2
size: .
length: 17
V: TRBV4-3
CDR3: CASSQEVAGDIKGELFF
DNA: TGCGCCAGCAGCCAAGAAGTAGCGGGGGATATTAAAGGGGAGCTGTTTTTT

D: .
J: TRBJ1-4
size: .
length: 15
V: TRBV19
CDR3: CASSKEGGLQEKLFF
DNA: TGTGCCAGTAGTAAAGAGGGAGGGCTTCAGGAAAAACTGTTTTTT

D: TRBD1
J: TRBJ1-5
size: .
length: 13
V: TRBV7-2
CDR3: CASSTGGRQPQHF
DNA: TGTGCCAGCAGCACAGGGGGCCGGCAGCCCCAGCATTTT

D: .
J: TRBJ1-3
size: .
length: 15
V: TRBV20-1
CDR3: CSASVRGYSGNTIYF
DNA: TGCAGTGCTAGTGTGCGGGGGTACTCTGGAAACACCATATATTTT

D: .
J: TRBJ2-2
size: .
length: 16
V: TRBV24-1
CDR3: CATSDPRTANTGELFF
DNA: TGTGCCACCAGTGATCCTAGGACAGCGAACACCGGGGAGCTGTTTTTT

D: .
J: TRBJ1-2
size: .
length: 13
V: TRBV2
CDR3: CASNHPDTYGYTF
DNA: TGTGCCAGCAACCACCCAGACACCTATGGCTACACCTTC

D: .
J: TRBJ1-5
size: .
length: 15
V: TRBV9
CDR3: CASSGGGLSGQPQHF
DNA: TGTGCCAGCAGCGGTGGAGGGCTCTCGGGTCAGCCCCAGCATTTT

D: .
J: TRBJ1-5
size: .
length: 13
V: TRBV5-1
CDR3: CASRTDSNQPQHF
DNA: TGCGCCAGCAGGACTGATAGCAATCAGCCCCAGCATTTT

D: TRBD2
J: TRBJ2-3
size: once
length: 17
V: TRBV9
CDR3: CASSVVPLPGGADTQYF
DNA: TGTGCCAGCAGCGTAGTCCCTCTCCCGGGAGGAGCAGATACGCAGTATTTT

D: .
J: TRBJ1-1
size: .
length: 12
V: TRBV4-1
CDR3: CASSQVISEAFF
DNA: TGCGCCAGCAGCCAAGTAATTAGTGAAGCTTTCTTT

D: TRBD1
J: TRBJ1-3
size: .
length: 20
V: TRBV15
CDR3: CATSLRAPQGALSSGNTIYF
DNA: TGTGCCACCAGCCTACGGGCCCCCCAGGGGGCTCTGAGCTCTGGAAACACCATATATTTT

D: .
J: TRBJ1-3
size: .
length: 16
V: TRBV4-3
CDR3: CASSQAARAMGNTIYF
DNA: TGCGCCAGCAGCCAAGCGGCCAGGGCGATGGGAAACACCATATATTTT

D: .
J: TRBJ1-2
size: .
length: 12
V: TRBV5-1
CDR3: CASRKGSDGYTF
DNA: TGCGCCAGCAGAAAAGGTAGCGATGGCTACACCTTC

D: .
J: TRBJ1-2
size: .
length: 14
V: TRBV7-3
CDR3: CASSLNPGFYGYTF
DNA: TGTGCCAGCAGCTTAAACCCGGGGTTTTATGGCTACACCTTC

D: TRBD1
J: TRBJ2-7
size: .
length: 15
V: TRBV7-3
CDR3: CASSLMSGQGYEQYF
DNA: TGTGCCAGCAGCTTAATGTCCGGACAGGGTTACGAGCAGTACTTC

D: .
J: TRBJ2-3
size: .
length: 16
V: TRBV2
CDR3: CASSERLGGVTDTQYF
DNA: TGTGCCAGCAGTGAGCGCCTCGGCGGGGTCACAGATACGCAGTATTTT

D: TRBD1
J: TRBJ2-7
size: .
length: 14
V: TRBV29-1
CDR3: CSVGTGTVAYEQYF
DNA: TGCAGCGTTGGGACCGGGACAGTTGCCTACGAGCAGTACTTC

D: .
J: TRBJ1-1
size: .
length: 14
V: TRBV7-9
CDR3: CASSLDSMNTEAFF
DNA: TGTGCCAGCAGCTTGGACAGCATGAACACTGAAGCTTTCTTT

D: TRBD2
J: TRBJ2-3
size: .
length: 14
V: TRBV24-1
CDR3: CATSGTSLTDTQYF
DNA: TGTGCCACCAGTGGGACTAGTCTGACAGATACGCAGTATTTT

D: TRBD1
J: TRBJ1-4
size: .
length: 13
V: TRBV30
CDR3: CAWNRGRHEKLFF
DNA: TGTGCCTGGAACAGGGGGCGGCATGAAAAACTGTTTTTT

D: TRBD2
J: TRBJ2-5
size: .
length: 14
V: TRBV2
CDR3: CASTGLLAGETQYF
DNA: TGTGCCAGCACGGGACTTCTAGCGGGAGAGACCCAGTACTTC

D: .
J: TRBJ2-7
size: .
length: 13
V: TRBV7-2
CDR3: CASSLGRGSEQYF
DNA: TGTGCCAGCAGCTTAGGGAGGGGAAGCGAGCAGTACTTC

D: TRBD1
J: TRBJ2-7
size: .
length: 15
V: TRBV5-1
CDR3: CASSSSGQGPYEQYF
DNA: TGCGCCAGCAGCTCGTCTGGACAGGGCCCCTACGAGCAGTACTTC

D: .
J: TRBJ1-2
size: .
length: 15
V: TRBV25-1
CDR3: CASSEGRAWGDGYTF
DNA: TGTGCCAGCAGTGAAGGTAGGGCCTGGGGAGATGGCTACACCTTC

D: TRBD1
J: TRBJ2-3
size: .
length: 16
V: TRBV27
CDR3: CASSPPPGQGRDTQYF
DNA: TGTGCCAGCAGTCCCCCCCCGGGACAGGGGCGCGATACGCAGTATTTT

D: TRBD1
J: TRBJ1-3
size: once
length: 16
V: TRBV5-1
CDR3: CASSWGTGGSGNTIYF
DNA: TGCGCCAGCAGCTGGGGTACAGGGGGCTCTGGAAACACCATATATTTT